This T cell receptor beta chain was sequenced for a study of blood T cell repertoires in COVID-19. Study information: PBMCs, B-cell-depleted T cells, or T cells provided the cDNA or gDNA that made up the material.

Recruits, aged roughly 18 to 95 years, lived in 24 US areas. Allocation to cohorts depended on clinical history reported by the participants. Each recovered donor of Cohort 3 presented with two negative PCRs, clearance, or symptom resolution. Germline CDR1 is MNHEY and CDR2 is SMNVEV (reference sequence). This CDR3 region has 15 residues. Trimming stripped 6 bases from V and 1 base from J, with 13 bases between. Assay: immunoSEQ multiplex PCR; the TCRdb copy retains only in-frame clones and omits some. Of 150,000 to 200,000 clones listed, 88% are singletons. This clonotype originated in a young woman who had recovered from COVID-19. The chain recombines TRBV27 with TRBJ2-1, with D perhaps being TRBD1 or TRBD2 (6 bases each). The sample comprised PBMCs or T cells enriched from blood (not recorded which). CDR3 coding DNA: TGTGCCAGCAGATTAGGGGGGTCTTCCTACAATGAGCAGTTCTTC. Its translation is CASRLGGSSYNEQFF.